This T cell receptor (beta chain) was sequenced during a study of blood T cells in healthy people across ages (dated by TCRdb to the mid-2010s). Concerning the study at large: In model experiments, roughly one uniquely barcoded TCR beta cDNA molecule per two T cells was captured by template switching. Using deep sequencing normalized with unique cDNA molecular identifiers, the study measured how TCR beta repertoire diversity changes with age. The donors were divided into four age groups: young (average 16 years), middle-aged (approximately 42), aged (approximately 62) and long-lived (about 84). To avoid experimental bias, donors of different ages were spread randomly across the sequencing lanes. Two additional independent replicas of 1 million unique cDNA reads from the same blood draw were analyzed for two donors (one aged 18 to 30 and one aged 80 or older).

Receptor libraries were prepared by 5' RACE. These reads were obtained on an Illumina HiSeq 2500. A second roughly 7 to 11 cycle PCR used a sample-barcoded 5' primer and a J-beta primer mix. A unique molecular identifier was introduced onto each TCR beta cDNA molecule by a template-switch 5' adaptor carrying 12 random nucleotides. At least 2.5 million CDR3-containing paired-end reads were obtained from each sample. First-strand cDNA synthesis was performed from all RNA using the Mint cDNA synthesis kit, with priming by a TRBC-specific oligonucleotide. All cDNA was treated with uracil-DNA glycosylase and then went through a first 18-cycle PCR with the universal primers M1SS and BC2_uni_R. Per the source publication's procedure: Normalization of each sample was performed by random selection of 1 million high-quality reads, each carrying a distinct molecular identifier. Instead of being binned into consensus sequences, reads that shared molecular identifiers were thrown out. MiTCR, with a Q25 quality threshold and the strictest error-elimination algorithm, was used for CDR3 identification, clonotype clustering and error correction. A nonparametric unseen species model using Euler transformation provided a lower-bound estimate of total TCR beta diversity. Starting from the raw public reads, TCRdb applied fastp trimming at Q25, assembled clones with MiXCR and retained in-frame beta chains. Identical CDR3 protein sequences are pooled into one entry, listed with their most common genes and DNA. TCRdb assigned the V and J calls; the authors' analysis was not used. Here the sample has around 1.5 million distinct CDR3 sequences; approximately 59% occur a single time. The top ten clonotypes cover roughly 7% of the sample.

V is reduced by 6 bases and J by 0 bases, leaving a spacing of 10 bases between them. From the germline V gene, CDR1 is ENHRY and CDR2 is SYGVKD. Taken from cysteine to phenylalanine, the CDR3 has 14 residues. Of all the DNA, just the CDR3 is kept, 42 bases in frame from base 1. The roughly 39 donors, aged about 6 to 95 years, were systemically healthy Caucasian individuals from Russia. Each donor gave about 9.7 milliliters of peripheral blood, drawn into EDTA-treated Vacutainer tubes. PBMCs were isolated by Ficoll-Paque density-gradient centrifugation, with at least 7 million obtained per sample. Trizol reagent was used to extract total RNA from the PBMCs, yielding at least 5.5 micrograms per sample. For every donor, an aliquot of PBMCs went through flow cytometry to measure the percentages of naive CD45RAhigh/CD27high T cells. As regards this clonotype: The clone's antigen remains unknown. Per-base quality was not reported, and no clone a single base away is much larger than it.

Overall results and qualifications from the work: Observed TCR beta diversity per million T cells fell roughly linearly with age, and a significant reduction was already apparent by age about 38. Estimates of total diversity based on one million sequenced T cells were considered lower bounds and underestimates. The CMV infection status of donors was not known, potentially confounding age-related changes in expanded clonotypes. A strong correlation was found between observed TCR beta diversity and the percentage of naive T cells measured by flow cytometry. Since profiling was done on bulk unsorted PBMCs, naive and antigen-experienced compartments could not be conclusively compared. Compared with the aged group, the long-lived group had more naive CD4+ T cells, fewer expanded clones and increased TCR diversity, a pattern suggesting age selection.

The TCR was taken from a man younger than 35 in good health. The chain is encoded by TRBV10-3 joined to TRBJ2-3; the D gene is perhaps TRBD1, on 5 matching bases. Sequencing was carried out using blood. The DNA reads as follows: TGTGCCATCAGGACAGCCGCTAGCACAGATACGCAGTATTTT. The encoded protein is CAIRTAASTDTQYF.